The 32 T cell receptor beta chains in this list originate from one sample, sequenced in a study of regulatory T cells in long-lasting Graves disease. Library construction for TCR beta used iRepertoire HTBI primers and Arm-PCR of CDR3 regions. MiXCR, applied by TCRdb to the multiplex PCR reads, yields one record per CDR3 protein. This table holds some 490,000 distinct CDR3 sequences, 12% found once. Time point given: newly diagnosed GD, antithyroid drugs for less than 3 months. The TCR library was made from RNA extracted from PBMCs. These data are also associated with another study on T cells in Graves' hyperthyroidism and ophthalmopathy.

The specimen was peripheral blood mononuclear cells (PBMCs), collected at new diagnosis, from a patient treated with antithyroid drugs. All receptors derive from a woman aged 25 to 39 with Graves disease.

The chain has TRBV28 and TRBJ1-5; D uncertain. The CDR3 length is 11 residues. Germline CDR1 reads MDHEN; CDR2 reads SYDVKM. Trimming pared 3 bases from V and 9 bases from J, leaving 6 bases between. The CDR3 spells CASSFPGPQHF. CDR3 DNA: TGTGCCAGCAGTTTCCCGGGGCCCCAGCATTTT.

There are many counts of this clonotype. The V gene is TRBV27, the J gene TRBJ1-5; 8 nucleotides agree with TRBD1. Trimming removed 5 bases from V and 7 bases from J; junction bases left unmatched: 10. CDR1 MNHEY and CDR2 SMNVEV come from the germline V gene (reference sequence). The CDR3 is made up of 15 amino acids. The chain's CDR3 is CASSDRTGLGQPQHF. The CDR3, as DNA: TGTGCCAGCAGTGATCGGACAGGGTTGGGGCAGCCCCAGCATTTT.

In this sample, this clonotype turned up many times. CDR3 coding DNA: TGCAGTGCCACAAGCGGGAATAGCTACGAGCAGTACTTC. Protein: CSATSGNSYEQYF. The chain joins TRBV20-1 to TRBJ2-7, with TRBD2 matching 7 bases. The CDR3 spans 13 residues. CDR1 is DFQATT and CDR2 is SNEGSKA in the germline V gene (reference sequence). V lost 6 bases, J lost 3 bases, and 8 bases stayed unmatched.

The chain employs TRBV20-1 and TRBJ2-3; possibly TRBD1 or TRBD2 for D (5 bases each). Germline V gives CDR1 DFQATT, CDR2 SNEGSKA (reference sequence). With 6 bases removed from V and 4 bases from J, the gap between germline ends came to 17 bases. The CDR3 sequence is 14 residues long. DNA of the CDR3: TGCAGTGCCCCGTCGGGGCTGACGGCAGATACGCAGTATTTT. Translating gives CSAPSGLTADTQYF.

The rearrangement uses TRBV5-1 and TRBJ2-3; 7 nucleotides align to TRBD1. Unmatched junction bases numbered 5, after V lost 6 bases and J lost 1 base. This CDR3 is 14 amino acids long. Germline CDR1 is SGHRS and CDR2 is YFSETQ. The CDR3 spells CASTLGTGTDTQYF. CDR3 in DNA: TGCGCCAGCACGCTGGGGACAGGCACAGATACGCAGTATTTT.

This clonotype was picked up many times. For the CDR3, the DNA is TGTGCCAGCAGCCCGGGGGACAGAATAGAAGAGACCCAGTACTTC. Residues: CASSPGDRIEETQYF. The gene calls are TRBV7-9 and TRBJ2-5; tentative D call: TRBD1 (7 bases). V was clipped by 5 bases and J by 3 bases, with 16 bases between them. The CDR3 is 15 amino acids. Germline V gene data show CDR1 as SEHNR and CDR2 as FQNEAQ (reference sequence).

This clonotype appeared many times. This chain connects TRBV7-8 to TRBJ2-2; D possibly corresponds to TRBD1 (5 bases). V was shortened by 1 base and J by 6 bases, with 15 bases between the two germline ends. The CDR3 has 16 residues. Germline V gives CDR1 SGHVS, CDR2 FQNEAQ. CDR3 in DNA: TGTGCCAGCAGCTTAGTAGTTGTACAAGGGGCCGGGGAGCTGTTTTTT. Its protein product is CASSLVVVQGAGELFF. Filled out from reference TRBV7-8 and TRBJ2-2, the complete variable domain reads GAGVSQSPRYKVAKRGQDVALRCDPISGHVSLFWYQQALGQGPEFLTYFQNEAQLDKSGLPSDRFFAERPEGSVSTLKIQRTQQEDSAVYLCASSLVVVQGAGELFFGEGSRLTVL.

This clonotype was counted many times. J is TRBJ2-7 and V is TRBV29-1; TRBD1 matches at 8 bases. Germline CDR1 reads SQVTM; CDR2 reads ANQGSEA. The V and J ends lost 7 bases and 6 bases, in that order; junction bases with no gene match: 8. CDR3 length: 12 residues. DNA of the CDR3: TGCAGCGCCGTGGGACAGGAGGGCGAGCAGTACTTC. The encoded protein is CSAVGQEGEQYF.

Points on this clonotype: A much larger clone is a single base away; this may be a read error. V gene TRBV6-5 combines with J gene TRBJ2-7, with D unclear. Germline V gives CDR1 MNHEY, CDR2 SVGAGI. The CDR3 loop spans 16 amino acids. CDR3 DNA sequence: TGTGCCGGCAGTTACTCCCAATCGACTTCTACCTACGAGCAGTACTTC. It is translated as CAGSYSQSTSTYEQYF.

This clonotype was recorded a few times. This CDR3 is missing its conserved last phenylalanine or tryptophan, likely due to a read error. The chain has TRBV28 and TRBJ1-5; 9 bases are shared with TRBD1. V lost 5 bases and J lost 6; bases outside the gene matches: 11. CDR1 and CDR2 (germline): MDHEN, SYDVKM. The CDR3 consists of 16 residues. The CDR3 region is CASSEITGGLGQPQHL. CDR3 in DNA: TGTGCCAGCAGTGAGATCACAGGGGGCTTGGGTCAGCCCCAGCATCTT.

The sample holds many counts of this clonotype. CDR3 amino acids: CASSLGGRANYGYTF. The CDR3 DNA sequence: TGCGCCAGCAGCTTGGGAGGGAGAGCTAACTATGGCTACACCTTC. V and J are TRBV5-1 and TRBJ1-2; D unresolved. Germline V lookup: CDR1 SGHRS, CDR2 YFSETQ. This CDR3 is 15 amino acids long. With 0 bases removed from V and 0 bases from J, the gap between germline ends came to 9 bases. Full variable domain (missing parts from reference TRBV5-1 and TRBJ1-2): KAGVTQTPRYLIKTRGQQVTLSCSPISGHRSVSWYQQTPGQGLQFLFEYFSETQRNKGNFPGRFSGRQFSNSRSEMNVSTLELGDSALYLCASSLGGRANYGYTFGSGTRLTVV.

The chain couples TRBV24-1 to TRBJ1-2; D gene unclear. The germline V gene has CDR1 KGHDR and CDR2 SFDVKD. The V end was cut by 6 bases, the J end by 5 bases, with 12 bases between. CDR3 size: 13 residues. Written as DNA, the CDR3 is TGTGCCACCAGTCGGAACCCATTTTATGGCTACACCTTC. Protein product: CATSRNPFYGYTF.

Of note for this clonotype: Possible read error: a much larger clone is one base away. This CDR3 reads CASRSGNSDRSHGYTF. In DNA form, the CDR3 reads TGTGCCAGCAGATCGGGGAACTCGGACAGGAGCCATGGCTACACCTTC. The rearrangement uses TRBV28 and TRBJ1-2; 7 nucleotides match TRBD1. Germline trimming cut 6 bases from V and 6 bases from J; bases unmatched to any gene: 16. Germline V lookup: CDR1 MDHEN, CDR2 SYDVKM. The CDR3 contains 16 residues.

V and J are TRBV10-3 and TRBJ2-3; 11 bases agree with TRBD2. The CDR3 contains 12 residues. V gave up 9 bases and J gave up 5 bases; unmatched junction bases: 1. Germline-derived CDR1 and CDR2 are ENHRY and SYGVKD. The CDR3 DNA is TGTGCCATAGGGACTAGCGGAGATACGCAGTATTTT. It is translated as CAIGTSGDTQYF.

This clonotype was recorded at least ten times. The chain couples TRBV18 to TRBJ1-5; TRBD1 is a possible D gene (5 bases). The CDR3 runs 15 residues. Trimming took off 6 bases at V and 6 bases at J, with 18 bases between the two ends. Germline V CDR1 and CDR2: KGHSH, LQKENI. CDR3 region: CASSYTGGNGQPQHF. In nucleotides, the CDR3 is TGTGCCAGCTCCTACACGGGGGGAAATGGTCAGCCCCAGCATTTT.

V usage is TRBV20-1 and J usage is TRBJ2-3; D call uncertain. The CDR3 is 15 residues long. V lost 2 bases and J lost 1, with 13 bases in between. In germline, CDR1 is DFQATT, CDR2 SNEGSKA (reference sequence). This chain's CDR3 is CSARLVAVRTDTQYF. The CDR3 nucleotides read TGCAGTGCTAGATTGGTCGCCGTACGCACAGATACGCAGTATTTT.

This clonotype was picked up many times. In nucleotides, the CDR3 is TGTGCCACCAGTGACGCTACTAGCGGCGACTACAATGAGCAGTTCTTC. This encodes CATSDATSGDYNEQFF. The chain is built from TRBV24-1 and TRBJ2-1; the match to TRBD2 covers 8 bases. The length of the CDR3 is 16 residues. V shed 4 bases, J shed 3 bases, and the junction held 7 bases outside the gene matches. Per the germline V gene, CDR1 is KGHDR and CDR2 is SFDVKD.

At least ten counts were recorded for this clonotype. V gene TRBV5-8 combines with J gene TRBJ2-5; TRBD1 aligns across 9 bases. The CDR3 covers 15 residues. Per germline, CDR1 SGHTS and CDR2 YDEGEE. V lost 2 bases and J lost 4; bases outside the gene matches: 6. The CDR3 DNA is TGTGCCAGCAGCTTTGGGACAGGGTATCGAGAGACCCAGTACTTC. Translating it yields CASSFGTGYRETQYF.

This clonotype has a count of ten or more. The chain employs TRBV12-3 or TRBV12-4 and TRBJ2-1, with TRBD2 identical over 9 bases. The CDR3 is 16 amino acids. The V gene end was trimmed by 5 bases and the J gene end by 8 bases; junction bases not matched to a gene: 13. The CDR3 DNA is TGTGCCAGCAGTCCCCCTTCGCGGGAGGGCCTTGATGAGCAGTTCTTC. As protein: CASSPPSREGLDEQFF.

About this clonotype: This may arise from a read error, as a much more abundant clone is one base away. The rearrangement joins TRBV6-2 or TRBV6-3 to TRBJ2-7; a possible D gene is TRBD1 (6 bases). V shed 2 bases and J shed 0 bases, with 20 bases lying between them. The CDR3 loop spans 18 amino acids. The V gene's germline CDR1 is MNHEY and CDR2 SVGEGT. The CDR3 sequence: CASSYGGQGEIPSYEQYF. The CDR3, as DNA: TGTGCCAGCAGTTACGGGGGACAAGGGGAAATCCCCTCCTACGAGCAGTACTTC.

This clonotype was found many times. V gene TRBV18 combines with J gene TRBJ1-4; TRBD1 might be the D (6 bases). This CDR3 contains 14 residues. Trimming took 5 bases from V and 3 from J, leaving 10 bases between them. Germline V gives CDR1 KGHSH, CDR2 LQKENI. The CDR3, as DNA: TGTGCCAGCTCAACGAGACAGGCTAATGAAAAACTGTTTTTT. Amino acid sequence: CASSTRQANEKLFF.

This clonotype was detected many times. Here the CDR3 DNA reads TGTGCCAGCAGCGGGACTAGCGGGCATAATGAGCAGTTCTTC. Its protein product is CASSGTSGHNEQFF. J is TRBJ2-1 and V is TRBV11-2; 12 bases line up with TRBD2. Germline CDR1 and CDR2: SGHAT and FQNNGV. CDR3 length: 14 residues. Trimming took 5 bases from V and 7 from J; bases not matched to a gene: 3.

This clonotype turned up a few times. A single base separates this from a much larger clone, so it may be a read error. The chain is built from TRBV27 and TRBJ1-4; D not certain. This CDR3 comprises 15 residues. The germline gives CDR1 MNHEY, CDR2 SMNVEV (reference sequence). Written as DNA, the CDR3 is TGTGCCAGCAATTTATACGGCAATTGGAATGAAAAACTGTTTTTT. Amino acids: CASNLYGNWNEKLFF.

This clonotype was detected only a few times. The chain employs TRBV28 and TRBJ2-2, with 10 bases that match TRBD2. J lost 6 bases, V lost 2 bases, and 6 bases had no gene match. The CDR3 is 16 residues long. CDR1 is MDHEN and CDR2 is SYDVKM in the germline V gene. As DNA, the CDR3 is TGTGCCAGCAGTTTACACCTAGCGGGAGAGGCCGGGGAGCTGTTTTTT. It specifies CASSLHLAGEAGELFF.

This clonotype was found many times. The chain joins TRBV20-1 to TRBJ1-2; D gene unclear. Trimming cost V 6 bases and J 0 bases, with 8 bases left between them. This CDR3 has 12 residues. The V gene's germline CDR1 is DFQATT and CDR2 SNEGSKA (reference sequence). The CDR3 is CSAAGANYGYTF. Here the CDR3 DNA reads TGCAGTGCCGCCGGTGCTAACTATGGCTACACCTTC.

For this clonotype: Given a much more abundant clone one base away, this may be a read error. The CDR3 region has the DNA TGTGTCAGCAGCTTTTCTAGCGGGAGGGCCGTTTGGGATACGCAGTATTTT. Its translation is CVSSFSSGRAVWDTQYF. V gene TRBV7-2 combines with J gene TRBJ2-3, with TRBD2 matching over 12 bases. This CDR3 is 17 amino acids long. Germline CDR1 reads SGHTA; CDR2 reads FQGNSA.

The sample holds many counts of this clonotype. This chain links TRBV12-3 or TRBV12-4 with TRBJ2-7; a possible D gene is TRBD2 (6 bases). Trimming pared 6 bases from V and 2 bases from J, leaving 14 bases between. CDR3 length: 14 amino acids. The CDR3 loop is CASSPSGGPYEQYF. In nucleotides, the CDR3 is TGTGCCAGCAGCCCAAGTGGAGGGCCCTACGAGCAGTACTTC.

Only a few counts were recorded for this clonotype. The chain uses TRBV2 and TRBJ1-2; possible D gene TRBD1, 6 bases. CDR1 SNHLY and CDR2 FYNNEI come from the germline V gene. Trimming stripped 6 bases from V and 3 bases from J, with 17 bases between. The CDR3 is 15 residues long. The CDR3 coding sequence is TGTGCCAGCAGCGAACGCGGGACACAATACTATGGCTACACCTTC. It specifies CASSERGTQYYGYTF.

There are many counts of this clonotype. The rearrangement links TRBV12-3 or TRBV12-4 to TRBJ2-5; D is unclear. Between the trimmed V and J ends, which lost 6 bases and 9 bases, there was a span of 23 bases. There are 15 residues in the CDR3. The CDR3: CASRKSSGTAGPQYF. The DNA of the CDR3 is TGTGCCAGCAGAAAATCCTCTGGAACCGCCGGGCCCCAGTACTTC.

This clonotype was seen at least ten times. This chain's CDR3 is CATRMTSGSYEQYF. Here the CDR3 DNA reads TGTGCCACCCGAATGACTAGCGGCTCCTACGAGCAGTACTTC. The genes are TRBV6-1 and TRBJ2-7; 9 bases are shared with TRBD2. CDR1 is MNHNS, CDR2 SASEGT, per germline. CDR3 length: 14 residues. With V trimmed by 10 bases and J by 0 bases, 7 bases remained unmatched.

This clonotype has ten or more counts. This chain joins TRBV28 and TRBJ2-3; TRBD1 might be the D (7 bases). Between the trimmed V and J ends, which lost 1 base and 9 bases, there was a span of 8 bases. Germline assignment: CDR1 MDHEN and CDR2 SYDVKM. The CDR3 sequence is 12 residues long. This CDR3 is CASSLSGGTQYF. As DNA, the CDR3 is TGTGCCAGCAGTTTATCAGGGGGGACGCAGTATTTT. Complete variable domain (other parts from reference TRBV28 and TRBJ2-3): DVKVTQSSRYLVKRTGEKVFLECVQDMDHENMFWYRQDPGLGLRLIYFSYDVKMKEKGDIPEGYSVSREKKERFSLILESASTNQTSMYLCASSLSGGTQYFGPGTRLTVL.

This clonotype was counted at least ten times. This chain links TRBV7-2 with TRBJ1-1, with D perhaps TRBD1 (6 bases). Deletions cut 5 bases from V and 1 base from J, with 11 bases between. There are 14 residues in the CDR3. In germline, CDR1 is SGHTA, CDR2 FQGNSA. The DNA for the CDR3 is TGTGCCAGCAGCCCGACAGGTCCGAACACTGAAGCTTTCTTT. Translation: CASSPTGPNTEAFF.